This T cell receptor beta chain was identified in a study of CD8+CD57+ T cells in acquired aplastic anemia. CDR3 and TCR beta VDJ profiling relied on genomic DNA as the template. TCRdb processed the reads anew with MiXCR; each CDR3 protein has one entry. Here the sample spans 250,000 to 300,000 distinct CDR3 sequences, 56% being singletons. Germline V gene lookup returns CDR1 SNHLY and CDR2 FYNNEI. Trimming pared 0 bases from V and 0 bases from J, leaving 15 bases between. The CDR3 covers 17 residues. Patients chosen for sequencing had shown CD8+CD57+ cell expansion by flow cytometry. All patients were therapy-naive when blood was sampled.

Specimen: sorted CD4+, CD8+, or CD8+CD57+ T cells (not recorded which) from PBMCs. The source of this sequence is a human donor with aplastic anemia. This rearrangement joins TRBV2 to TRBJ2-7, with a tentative D call TRBD2 (7 bases). CDR3 sequence: CASSEAGRGRSSYEQYF. As DNA, the CDR3 is TGTGCCAGCAGTGAAGCGGGGCGGGGGCGTTCCTCCTACGAGCAGTACTTC.